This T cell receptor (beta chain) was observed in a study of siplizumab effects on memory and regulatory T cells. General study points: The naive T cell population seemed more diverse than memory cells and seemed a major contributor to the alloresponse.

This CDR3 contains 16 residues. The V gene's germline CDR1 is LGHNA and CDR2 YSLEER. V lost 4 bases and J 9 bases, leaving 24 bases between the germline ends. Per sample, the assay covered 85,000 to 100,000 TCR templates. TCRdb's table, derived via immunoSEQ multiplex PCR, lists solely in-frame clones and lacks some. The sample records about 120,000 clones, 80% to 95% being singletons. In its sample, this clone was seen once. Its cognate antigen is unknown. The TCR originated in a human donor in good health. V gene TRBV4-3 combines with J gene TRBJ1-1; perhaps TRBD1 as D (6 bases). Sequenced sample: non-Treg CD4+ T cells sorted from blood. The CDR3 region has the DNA TGCGCCAGCAGCCGGCAGGGGACCCAGTCCCAGTTTCAAGCTTTCTTT. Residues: CASSRQGTQSQFQAFF.